This TCR beta chain was retrieved from a study of T cell changes during pregnancy in multiple sclerosis. The length of the CDR3 is 15 residues. Germline V gene data show CDR1 as LGHNA and CDR2 as YNFKEQ. Trimming stripped 1 base from V and 0 bases from J, with 7 bases between. Data came from immunoSEQ multiplex PCR; TCRdb stores just in-frame clones and leaves some out. The sample holds more than 65,000 clones, over 85% seen once. The chain uses TRBV4-2 and TRBJ1-5; D uncertain. The TCR originated in a female donor with multiple sclerosis, enrolled in a pregnancy study. Sequencing was performed on CD4+ T cells from peripheral blood mononuclear cells, taken before pregnancy. CDR3: CASSQGGGSNQPQHF. As DNA, the CDR3 is TGTGCCAGCAGCCAAGGCGGAGGTAGCAATCAGCCCCAGCATTTT.